The 31 T cell receptor beta chains below come from one sample, sequenced in a study of graft-versus-host responses after intestinal transplantation. These receptors have no known antigen. Measured with immunoSEQ multiplex PCR; TCRdb has only the in-frame clones, and not every one. This sample has approximately 130,000 clones, with around 94% found just once. Source: unstimulated CD4+ T cells sorted from spleen or lymph node cells, taken before intestinal transplant. These receptors were collected from a human donor who received an intestinal transplant.

The rearrangement uses TRBV12-5 and TRBJ2-5; no clear D. The CDR3 sequence is 13 residues long. The V gene lost 1 base and the J gene lost 5 bases, with 8 bases spanning the gap. Germline-derived CDR1 and CDR2 are LGHNT and FRNRAP. CDR3 DNA: TGTGCTAGTGGTTTGGGGAGTTTGGAGACCCAGTACTTC. Its protein product is CASGLGSLETQYF.

This clone was counted once. The CDR3 protein is CSVVSSDEKAFF. The CDR3 DNA sequence: TGCAGCGTTGTGAGCTCCGATGAGAAAGCTTTCTTT. This sequence joins TRBV29-1 and TRBJ1-1; D uncertain. From germline, CDR1 is SQVTM and CDR2 ANQGSEA. CDR3 size: 12 residues. V gave up 4 bases and J gave up 9 bases, with 15 bases separating them.

DNA of the CDR3: TGTGCCAGCAGCTTGGGCCCGGGGGCGGCCCAAGAGACCCAGTACTTC. Amino acid sequence: CASSLGPGAAQETQYF. V and J are TRBV7-2 and TRBJ2-5, with D perhaps being TRBD1 or TRBD2 (6 bases each). Germline CDR1 and CDR2: SGHTA and FQGNSA. This CDR3 is 16 amino acids long. The V and J ends lost 3 bases and 1 base respectively, with 15 bases between them.

The chain joins TRBV6-4 to TRBJ1-1; a weak D match, TRBD1 (6 bases). The length of the CDR3 is 14 residues. V gave up 6 bases and J gave up 5 bases, with 16 bases separating them. Germline V gives CDR1 MRHNA, CDR2 SNTAGT. In DNA, the CDR3 is TGTGCCAGCAGCAACGGGGGGGGCGCGACTGAAGCTTTCTTT. Protein: CASSNGGGATEAFF.

The rearrangement uses TRBV14 and TRBJ1-6; D perhaps matches TRBD1 (5 bases). With 5 bases removed from V and 6 bases from J, the gap between germline ends came to 14 bases. This CDR3 is 15 amino acids long. CDR1 is SGHDN, CDR2 FVKESK, per germline. CDR3 residues: CASSGDGAGNSPLHF. The CDR3, as DNA: TGTGCCAGCAGCGGGGACGGGGCGGGTAATTCACCCCTCCACTTT.

V is TRBV18 and J is TRBJ1-1, with D hard to call. Deletions cut 2 bases from V and 5 bases from J, with 12 bases between. Germline lookup yields CDR1 KGHSH and CDR2 LQKENI. The CDR3 has 14 amino acids. CDR3 region: CASSPTPGGTEAFF. The CDR3 DNA reads as TGTGCCAGCTCACCAACGCCGGGTGGGACTGAAGCTTTCTTT.

Of note for this clone: One junction end disagrees with the germline gene, perhaps due to a read error. The chain combines TRBV10-3 with TRBJ2-7; D is ambiguous. Germline V gene lookup returns CDR1 ENHRY and CDR2 SYGVKD. The CDR3 extends over 14 amino acids. The CDR3 spells CAMSEDAYSYEQYF. The CDR3 DNA is TGTGCCATGAGTGAGGACGCTTACTCCTACGAGCAGTACTTC.

This chain connects TRBV28 to TRBJ2-7; no clear D. Germline V lookup: CDR1 MDHEN, CDR2 SYDVKM. The CDR3 covers 13 residues. Trimming cost V 4 bases and J 1 base, with 8 bases left between them. The chain's CDR3 is CASSYSVSYEQYF. Written as DNA, the CDR3 is TGTGCCAGCAGTTATTCAGTGTCCTACGAGCAGTACTTC.

V and J are TRBV4-1 and TRBJ2-1; 8 bases are shared with TRBD2. CDR1 and CDR2 (germline): MGHRA, YSYEKL. The ends lost 3 bases at V and 1 base at J; junction bases unmatched: 8. The CDR3 is 17 amino acids. DNA of the CDR3: TGCGCCAGCAGCCAGCGGCCCGGGGGGGCGTCCTACAATGAGCAGTTCTTC. Protein product: CASSQRPGGASYNEQFF.

A single count supports this clone. The chain couples TRBV5-6 to TRBJ1-1, with D uncertain. V was cut by 1 base and J by 8 bases, with 21 bases left in between. Germline lookup yields CDR1 SGHDT and CDR2 YYEEEE. CDR3 length: 16 residues. The CDR3: CASSLRALVEGREAFF. CDR3 nucleotide sequence: TGTGCCAGCAGCTTGAGGGCCCTAGTGGAGGGCAGGGAAGCTTTCTTT.

V gene TRBV5-1 combines with J gene TRBJ2-7; 8 bases line up with TRBD1. From germline, CDR1 is SGHRS and CDR2 YFSETQ. There are 13 residues in the CDR3. With 8 bases clipped from V and 4 bases from J, the junction kept 8 bases outside the gene matches. The CDR3 loop is CASSTGVEYEQYF. CDR3 in DNA: TGCGCCAGTTCGACAGGGGTGGAGTACGAGCAGTACTTC.

The rearrangement uses TRBV6-1 and TRBJ1-2, with 10 nucleotides matching TRBD1. Unmatched junction bases numbered 2, after V lost 6 bases and J lost 4 bases. The CDR3 length is 13 residues. Germline V gives CDR1 MNHNS, CDR2 SASEGT. The chain's CDR3 is CASRGTGAYGYTF. CDR3 sequence (DNA): TGTGCCAGCAGAGGGACAGGGGCCTATGGCTACACCTTC.

CDR3: CASSQREKLFF. The DNA of the CDR3 is TGCGCCAGCAGCCAGAGGGAAAAACTGTTTTTT. The genes are TRBV4-1 and TRBJ1-4, with no clear D. Germline V gives CDR1 MGHRA, CDR2 YSYEKL. The V end lost 3 bases, the J end lost 8 bases, and 4 bases lay between the germline ends. The CDR3 has 11 residues.

The chain recombines TRBV6-1 with TRBJ1-1, with 8 nucleotides matching TRBD1. Trimming removed 6 bases from V and 6 bases from J; junction bases left unmatched: 9. The CDR3 consists of 14 residues. The germline CDR1 and CDR2 sequences are MNHNS and SASEGT. The CDR3 is CASSNQGARAEAFF. In DNA form, the CDR3 reads TGTGCCAGCAGCAATCAGGGGGCTAGGGCTGAAGCTTTCTTT.

V usage is TRBV5-1 and J usage is TRBJ1-1, with unresolved D. V was cut by 1 base and J by 4 bases, with 8 bases left in between. This CDR3 contains 13 residues. The germline V gene has CDR1 SGHRS and CDR2 YFSETQ. The CDR3 DNA follows: TGCGCCAGCAGCTTGTTGTGGGGCACTGAAGCTTTCTTT. Translated, it gives CASSLLWGTEAFF.

The J gene is TRBJ2-7, the V gene TRBV5-6; D is unclear. The CDR3 covers 14 residues. Per the germline V gene, CDR1 is SGHDT and CDR2 is YYEEEE. The V gene lost 4 bases and the J gene lost 2 bases, with 13 bases spanning the gap. The CDR3 DNA reads TGTGCCAGCAGCAAGATGGTAGCTACCTACGAGCAGTACTTC. It is translated as CASSKMVATYEQYF. The variable domain in full, with the rest retrieved from reference TRBV5-6 and TRBJ2-7, is DAGVTQSPTHLIKTRGQQVTLRCSPKSGHDTVSWYQQALGQGPQFIFQYYEEEERQRGNFPDRFSGHQFPNYSSELNVNALLLGDSALYLCASSKMVATYEQYFGPGTRLTVT.

The chain couples TRBV11-1 to TRBJ2-3; TRBD2 agrees at 13 bases. The CDR3 loop spans 18 amino acids. CDR1 and CDR2 (germline): SGHAT, FQDESV (reference sequence). V was pared by 2 bases and J by 3 bases, with 8 bases of the junction left unmatched. The CDR3 protein is CASSLFITSGGVTDTQYF. The DNA for the CDR3 is TGTGCCAGCAGCTTATTTATAACTAGCGGGGGGGTAACAGATACGCAGTATTTT.

The chain recombines TRBV6-1 with TRBJ1-1, with a weak D call TRBD1 (5 bases). In germline, CDR1 is MNHNS, CDR2 SASEGT. The CDR3 is 14 amino acids. V was clipped by 4 bases and J by 3 bases, with 12 bases between them. In DNA form, the CDR3 reads TGTGCCAGCAGTGCGAGGGGTTTGGACACTGAAGCTTTCTTT. Its translation: CASSARGLDTEAFF.

The chain combines TRBV30 with TRBJ1-1; TRBD1 is a possible D gene (6 bases). V lost 5 bases and J lost 4, with 14 bases in between. The CDR3 runs 13 residues. The V gene's germline CDR1 is GTSNPN and CDR2 SVGIG (reference sequence). This chain's CDR3 is CAWARDTGTEAFF. Written as DNA, the CDR3 is TGTGCCTGGGCCCGGGACACAGGCACTGAAGCTTTCTTT.

V gene TRBV7-9 combines with J gene TRBJ2-3, with unresolved D. This CDR3 is 13 amino acids long. Germline V lookup: CDR1 SEHNR, CDR2 FQNEAQ (reference sequence). Trimming removed 5 bases at V and 1 base at J, with 7 bases between. The CDR3 DNA reads as TGTGCCAGCAGCCTGGCCCGCACAGATACGCAGTATTTT. It is translated as CASSLARTDTQYF. Supplemented by reference TRBV7-9 and TRBJ2-3, the full variable domain reads DTGVSQNPRHKITKRGQNVTFRCDPISEHNRLYWYRQTLGQGPEFLTYFQNEAQLEKSRLLSDRFSAERPKGSFSTLEIQRTEQGDSAMYLCASSLARTDTQYFGPGTRLTVL.

This rearrangement joins TRBV30 to TRBJ1-5; D is perhaps TRBD1 (6 bases). Between the trimmed V and J ends, which lost 2 bases and 5 bases, there was a span of 10 bases. The CDR3 totals 13 residues. Germline lookup yields CDR1 GTSNPN and CDR2 SVGIG (reference sequence). The CDR3 DNA is TGTGCCTGGAGTACAGGGTCGGATCAGCCCCAGCATTTT. It codes for CAWSTGSDQPQHF.

The V and J genes are TRBV5-5 and TRBJ2-3, with TRBD1 matching over 9 bases. The CDR3 covers 15 residues. The V and J ends lost 3 bases and 1 base, in that order; junction bases with no gene match: 3. Germline V CDR1 and CDR2: SGHKS, YYEKEE (reference sequence). CDR3 DNA sequence: TGTGCCAGCAGCTCTCGGACAGGGGGCACAGATACGCAGTATTTT. Translating gives CASSSRTGGTDTQYF.

V gene TRBV10-3 combines with J gene TRBJ2-3, with no clear D. Trimming shortened V by 1 base and J by 6 bases, and 11 bases separated the two germline ends. CDR3 length: 14 amino acids. CDR1 is ENHRY and CDR2 is SYGVKD in the germline V gene. The CDR3 here is CAISEYQLGDTQYF. In DNA, the CDR3 is TGTGCCATCAGTGAGTACCAATTAGGGGATACGCAGTATTTT.

The chain uses TRBV6-6 and TRBJ1-4, with 7 bases matching TRBD1. The CDR3 loop spans 15 amino acids. V shed 7 bases, J shed 8 bases, and the junction held 13 bases outside the gene matches. CDR1 MNHNY and CDR2 SVGAGI come from the germline V gene (reference sequence). The CDR3 nucleotides are TGTGCCAGCACCCCTAAGAACAGGGGTGGAGAAAAACTGTTTTTT. Translation gives CASTPKNRGGEKLFF.

The chain combines TRBV19 with TRBJ2-5; D is undetermined. Trimming pared 9 bases from V and 7 bases from J, leaving 18 bases between. The CDR3 sequence is 13 residues long. CDR1 is LNHDA and CDR2 is SQIVND in the germline V gene (reference sequence). The CDR3 loop reads CASTEYDHGTQYF. For the CDR3, the DNA is TGTGCCAGCACGGAGTACGACCATGGGACCCAGTACTTC.

V usage is TRBV9 and J usage is TRBJ1-2, with 8 bases that match TRBD1. The germline gives CDR1 SGDLS, CDR2 YYNGEE. V shed 3 bases, J shed 4 bases, and the junction held 5 bases outside the gene matches. This CDR3 is built from 14 residues. This chain's CDR3 is CASSGGQGPYGYTF. Written as DNA, the CDR3 is TGTGCCAGCAGCGGTGGACAGGGACCCTATGGCTACACCTTC. The full variable domain, rest sourced from reference TRBV9 and TRBJ1-2, is DSGVTQTPKHLITATGQRVTLRCSPRSGDLSVYWYQQSLDQGLQFLIQYYNGEERAKGNILERFSAQQFPDLHSELNLSSLELGDSALYFCASSGGQGPYGYTFGSGTRLTVV.

J is TRBJ1-6 and V is TRBV7-2; 7 nucleotides match TRBD1. The CDR3 contains 17 residues. The germline CDR1 and CDR2 sequences are SGHTA and FQGNSA. J gave up 3 bases and V 7 bases, and 12 bases lay outside the gene matches. The CDR3 DNA sequence: TGTGCCAGCACCCCCCCCTCGGGGACAGTCTATAATTCACCCCTCCACTTT. Translated: CASTPPSGTVYNSPLHF.

V usage is TRBV6-6 and J usage is TRBJ1-2; possibly TRBD1 for D (6 bases). The germline V and J ends were trimmed by 1 base and 5 bases, with 17 bases remaining between them. The germline V gene has CDR1 MNHNY and CDR2 SVGAGI (reference sequence). There are 16 residues in the CDR3. The CDR3 region is CASSYWEGGRIYGYTF. CDR3 bases: TGTGCCAGCAGTTACTGGGAGGGGGGTAGAATATATGGCTACACCTTC.

The CDR3 region has the DNA TGTGCCAGCAGTCAACGGACAGGGGACACTGAAGCTTTCTTT. Amino acids: CASSQRTGDTEAFF. The chain links TRBV2 to TRBJ1-1; 9 nucleotides line up with TRBD1. This CDR3 has 14 amino acids. Germline CDR1 SNHLY, CDR2 FYNNEI. V dropped 5 bases and J dropped 3; count of bases not matched to a gene: 4. Full variable domain (remainder filled in from reference TRBV2 and TRBJ1-1): EPEVTQTPSHQVTQMGQEVILRCVPISNHLYFYWYRQILGQKVEFLVSFYNNEISEKSEIFDDQFSVERPDGSNFTLKIRSTKLEDSAMYFCASSQRTGDTEAFFGQGTRLTVV.

This chain links TRBV5-6 with TRBJ2-3, with no clear D. CDR3 length: 12 residues. V lost 7 bases to trimming and J lost 0 bases, with 6 bases between them. Germline V gives CDR1 SGHDT, CDR2 YYEEEE. The CDR3 loop is CASVGSTDTQYF. DNA for the CDR3: TGTGCCAGCGTTGGGAGCACAGATACGCAGTATTTT. The whole variable domain, filled in from reference TRBV5-6 and TRBJ2-3, reads DAGVTQSPTHLIKTRGQQVTLRCSPKSGHDTVSWYQQALGQGPQFIFQYYEEEERQRGNFPDRFSGHQFPNYSSELNVNALLLGDSALYLCASVGSTDTQYFGPGTRLTVL.

The rearrangement joins TRBV7-9 to TRBJ2-1, with D tentatively TRBD1 or TRBD2 (5 bases each). Per germline, CDR1 SEHNR and CDR2 FQNEAQ (reference sequence). V shed 6 bases and J shed 6 bases, with 15 bases lying between them. The CDR3 is 14 residues long. The DNA for the CDR3 is TGTGCCAGCAGGCGGGCAGGGTCGGGCAATGAGCAGTTCTTC. Protein sequence: CASRRAGSGNEQFF. The variable domain in full, with the rest retrieved from reference TRBV7-9 and TRBJ2-1, is DTGVSQNPRHKITKRGQNVTFRCDPISEHNRLYWYRQTLGQGPEFLTYFQNEAQLEKSRLLSDRFSAERPKGSFSTLEIQRTEQGDSAMYLCASRRAGSGNEQFFGPGTRLTVL.